The rows below give T cell receptor beta chains drawn from one sample of a study of OX40 agonist ivuxolimab in advanced cancers. The table came from immunoSEQ multiplex PCR; TCRdb's copy has only in-frame clones and leaves some out. The sample has approximately 70,000 clones, roughly 86% seen once; the top ten hold under 7.5%. Here the sequenced sample was CD4+ or CD8+ T cells sorted from blood, taken in a trial of the OX40 agonist ivuxolimab. Source of these receptors: an adult with an advanced solid tumor such as melanoma, head and neck, liver or kidney cancer. CDR3s include the opening cysteine and the closing phenylalanine or tryptophan.

j_gene: TRBJ2-1
v_gene: TRBV18
CDR3aa: CASSPLGQSYNEQFF

j_gene: TRBJ2-2
v_gene: TRBV15
CDR3aa: CATAPGFANTGELFF

j_gene: TRBJ2-4
v_gene: TRBV4-1
CDR3aa: CASSLSGGDIQYF

j_gene: TRBJ2-7
v_gene: TRBV11-3
CDR3aa: CASSSQREGNYEQYF

j_gene: TRBJ1-1
v_gene: TRBV7-6
CDR3aa: CASSTGTEAFF

j_gene: TRBJ2-1
v_gene: TRBV9
CDR3aa: CASSAGQYNEQFF

j_gene: TRBJ2-1
v_gene: TRBV7-3
CDR3aa: CASSPTSYNEQFF

j_gene: TRBJ2-1
v_gene: TRBV10-2
CDR3aa: CASSEFWDRGNVVPYNEQFF

j_gene: TRBJ1-1
v_gene: TRBV19
CDR3aa: CASREGQGWTEAFF

j_gene: TRBJ2-1
v_gene: TRBV27
CDR3aa: CASRSVAGAVGEQFF

j_gene: TRBJ2-5
v_gene: TRBV5-4
CDR3aa: CASSLETGGYETQYF

j_gene: TRBJ1-6
v_gene: TRBV21-1
CDR3aa: CARVKIPVRSGHF

j_gene: TRBJ1-1
v_gene: TRBV11-3
CDR3aa: CASSPGQNTEAFF

j_gene: TRBJ1-6
v_gene: TRBV9
CDR3aa: CASRQGHNSPLHF

j_gene: TRBJ1-1
v_gene: TRBV11-2
CDR3aa: CASSAEGTGALTEAFF

j_gene: TRBJ2-5
v_gene: TRBV7-2
CDR3aa: CASSLATATQYF

j_gene: TRBJ2-1
v_gene: TRBV9
CDR3aa: CASSPREGASDEQFF

j_gene: TRBJ2-2
v_gene: TRBV9
CDR3aa: CASSDPGQGGTGELFF

j_gene: TRBJ2-7
v_gene: TRBV29-1
CDR3aa: CSVGLGGSNHEQYF

j_gene: TRBJ2-7
v_gene: TRBV7-2
CDR3aa: CASSRGGALSYEQYF

j_gene: TRBJ2-7
v_gene: TRBV7-8
CDR3aa: CASSAQLAGGYEQYF

j_gene: TRBJ1-6
v_gene: TRBV25-1
CDR3aa: CASSESGSWNSPLHF

j_gene: TRBJ1-2
v_gene: TRBV5-5
CDR3aa: CASSFGQENYGYTF